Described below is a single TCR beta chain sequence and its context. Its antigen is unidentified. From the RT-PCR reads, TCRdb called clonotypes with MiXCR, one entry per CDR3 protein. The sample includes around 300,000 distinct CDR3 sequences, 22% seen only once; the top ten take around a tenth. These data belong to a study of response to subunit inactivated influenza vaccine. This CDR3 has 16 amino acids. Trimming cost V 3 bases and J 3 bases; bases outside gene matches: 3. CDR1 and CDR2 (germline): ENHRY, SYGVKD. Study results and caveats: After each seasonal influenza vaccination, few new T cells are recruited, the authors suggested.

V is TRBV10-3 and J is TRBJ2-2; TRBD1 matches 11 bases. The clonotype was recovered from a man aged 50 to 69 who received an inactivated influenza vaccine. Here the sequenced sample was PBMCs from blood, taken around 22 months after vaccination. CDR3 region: CAISEEDRGHTGELFF. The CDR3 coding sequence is TGTGCCATCAGTGAAGAGGACAGGGGGCACACCGGGGAGCTGTTTTTT.